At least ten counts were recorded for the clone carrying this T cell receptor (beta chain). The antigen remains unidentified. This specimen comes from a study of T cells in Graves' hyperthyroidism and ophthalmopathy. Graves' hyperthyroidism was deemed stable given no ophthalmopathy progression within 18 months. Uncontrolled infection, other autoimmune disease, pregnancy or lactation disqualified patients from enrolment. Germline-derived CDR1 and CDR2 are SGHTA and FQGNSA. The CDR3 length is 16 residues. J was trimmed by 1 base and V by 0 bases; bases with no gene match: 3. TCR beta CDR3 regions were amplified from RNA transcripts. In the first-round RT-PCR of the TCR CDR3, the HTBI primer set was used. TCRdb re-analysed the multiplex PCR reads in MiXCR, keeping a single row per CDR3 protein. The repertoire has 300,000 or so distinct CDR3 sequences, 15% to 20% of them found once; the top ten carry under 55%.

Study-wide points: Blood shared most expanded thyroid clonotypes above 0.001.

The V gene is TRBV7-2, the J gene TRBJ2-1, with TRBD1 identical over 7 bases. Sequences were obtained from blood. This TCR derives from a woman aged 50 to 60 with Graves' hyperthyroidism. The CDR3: CASSLAQGVSYNEQFF. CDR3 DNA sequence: TGTGCCAGCAGCTTAGCTCAGGGGGTGTCCTACAATGAGCAGTTCTTC.